One and the same sample provided the 5 T cell receptor beta chains below, sequenced in a study of sequential checkpoint blockade in melanoma. TCRdb keeps only in-frame clones here, not all; method: immunoSEQ multiplex PCR. The sample comprises around 13,000 clones, over 65% of which are singletons, and roughly 25% rests with the top ten. Treatment reported: randomized to nivolumab then ipilimumab (arm A) or the reverse (arm B). Here the sequenced sample was CD8+ T cells sorted from blood (inferred from file names), taken from a patient given nivolumab and ipilimumab in sequence. These receptors came from a human donor with melanoma.

The rearrangement links TRBV5-1 to TRBJ2-2; tentative D call: TRBD2 (5 bases). Germline V CDR1 and CDR2: SGHRS, YFSETQ. V was pared by 0 bases and J by 2 bases, with 11 bases between. The CDR3 is 16 amino acids. This CDR3 reads CASSLDWTRNTGELFF. CDR3 bases: TGCGCCAGCAGCTTGGACTGGACTCGAAACACCGGGGAGCTGTTTTTT.

The J gene is TRBJ1-1, the V gene TRBV11-3; D call uncertain. Germline CDR1 and CDR2: SGHNT and YENEEA. CDR3 length: 16 residues. Between the trimmed V and J ends, which lost 3 bases and 0 bases, there was a span of 14 bases. The CDR3 coding sequence is TGTGCCAGCAGCTTGGGAGTTGGCCTTATGAACACTGAAGCTTTCTTT. Translated: CASSLGVGLMNTEAFF.

The rearrangement joins TRBV5-6 to TRBJ2-5; 11 bases agree with TRBD2. TRBJ2-7 explains the end of the DNA better; the J call may be wrong. This CDR3 has 15 residues. Germline CDR1 reads SGHDT; CDR2 reads YYEEEE. The CDR3 nucleotides are TGTGCCAGCAGCTTGGGTGGGACTAGCGGCTACGAGCAGTACTTC. The encoded protein is CASSLGGTSGYEQYF.

This clone appeared a few times. The chain uses TRBV7-9 and TRBJ2-7; no firm D call. The CDR3 has 13 amino acids. V was pared by 4 bases and J by 0 bases, with 7 bases between. Germline assignment: CDR1 SEHNR and CDR2 FQNEAQ (reference sequence). The CDR3 protein is CASSSTSSYEQYF. In nucleotides, the CDR3 is TGTGCCAGCAGCTCCACATCCTCCTACGAGCAGTACTTC.

This clone has just one count. This chain connects TRBV7-9 to TRBJ2-7; tentative D call: TRBD1 (8 bases). The CDR3 contains 15 residues. Trimming shortened V by 1 base and J by 2 bases, and 12 bases separated the two germline ends. Germline V gene sequence: CDR1 SEHNR, CDR2 FQNEAQ (reference sequence). The CDR3 coding sequence is TGTGCCAGCAGCTTAGACAGGGGGGGAACCTACGAGCAGTACGTC. Residues: CASSLDRGGTYEQYV.